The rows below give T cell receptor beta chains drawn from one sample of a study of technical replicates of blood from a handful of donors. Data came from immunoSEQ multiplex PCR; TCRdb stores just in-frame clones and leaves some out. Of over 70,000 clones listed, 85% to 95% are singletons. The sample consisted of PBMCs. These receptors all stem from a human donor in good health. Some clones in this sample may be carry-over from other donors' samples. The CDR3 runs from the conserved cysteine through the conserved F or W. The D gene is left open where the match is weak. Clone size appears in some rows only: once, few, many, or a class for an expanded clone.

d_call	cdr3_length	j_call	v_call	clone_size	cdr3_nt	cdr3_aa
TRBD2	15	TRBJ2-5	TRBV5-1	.	TGCGCCAGCAGCTTGAGCGGGGGTAAGGGGGAGACCCAGTACTTC	CASSLSGGKGETQYF
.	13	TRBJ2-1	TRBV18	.	TGTGCCAGCTCACCCCCGAGGGACGGGGGGCAGTTCTTC	CASSPPRDGGQFF
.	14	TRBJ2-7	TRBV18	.	TGTGCCAGCTCACGTACAGAGCTCTCCTACGAGCAGTACTTC	CASSRTELSYEQYF
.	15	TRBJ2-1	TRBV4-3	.	TGCGCCAGCAGCCAATGGTTGAGTGAGGAGAATGAGCAGTTCTTC	CASSQWLSEENEQFF
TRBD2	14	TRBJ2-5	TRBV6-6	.	TGTGCCAGCAGTTACAGACTAGCAGAAGAGACCCAGTACTTC	CASSYRLAEETQYF
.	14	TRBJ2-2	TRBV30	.	TGTGCCTGGACGAGAGGCCGGAACACCGGGGAGCTGTTTTTT	CAWTRGRNTGELFF
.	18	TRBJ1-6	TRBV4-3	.	TGCGCCAGCAGCCAACGCCCCCTTGGGGAAGGGGGTAATTCACCCCTCCACTTT	CASSQRPLGEGGNSPLHF
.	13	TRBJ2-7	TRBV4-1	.	TGCGCCAGCAGCCTAGCGAGGTCCTACGAGCAGTACTTC	CASSLARSYEQYF
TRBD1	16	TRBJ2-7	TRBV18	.	TGTGCCAGCTCCTCGCAAGACGGGACAGGGGGCTACGAGCAGTACTTC	CASSSQDGTGGYEQYF
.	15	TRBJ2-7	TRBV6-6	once	TGTGCCAGCAGTTACTCCGGGGGAACCTCCTACGAGCAGTACTTC	CASSYSGGTSYEQYF
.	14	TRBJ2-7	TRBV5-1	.	TGCGCCAGCAGCTTGGGAGTAATCCCCTACGAGCAGTACTTC	CASSLGVIPYEQYF
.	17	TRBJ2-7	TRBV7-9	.	TGTGCCAGCAGCTTAGCGCGTATGGGGGACAAGCCCTACGAGCAGTACTTC	CASSLARMGDKPYEQYF
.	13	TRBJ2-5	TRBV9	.	TGTGCCAGCAGCGTAGGGCAGGGGGAGACCCAGTACTTC	CASSVGQGETQYF
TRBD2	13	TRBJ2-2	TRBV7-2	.	TGTGCCGTACGGGGGGGCAAGGACGGGGAGCTGTTTTTT	CAVRGGKDGELFF
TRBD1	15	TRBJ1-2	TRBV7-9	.	TGTGCCAGCAGCCGAGCCGGACAGGGTCTTGATGGCTACACCTTC	CASSRAGQGLDGYTF
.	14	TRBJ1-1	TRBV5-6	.	TGTGCCAGCAGCTTGGGGAGGGCGAACACTGAAGCTTTCTTT	CASSLGRANTEAFF
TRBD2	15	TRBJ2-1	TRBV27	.	TGTGCCAGCAGTGTAGTCGGGGGGGCCCACATTGAGCAGTTCTTC	CASSVVGGAHIEQFF
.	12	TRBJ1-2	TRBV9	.	TGTGCCAGCAGCGTACCCCTCGGGGGCTACACCTTC	CASSVPLGGYTF
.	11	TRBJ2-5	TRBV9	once	TGTGCCAGCAGCCCCGGCTCGGGTCAGTACTTC	CASSPGSGQYF
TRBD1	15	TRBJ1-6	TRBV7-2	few	TGTGCCAGCAGCTATCAGGACAGGGAAAATTCACCCCTCCACTTT	CASSYQDRENSPLHF
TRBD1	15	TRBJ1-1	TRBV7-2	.	TGTGCCAGCAGCCCAGGAGGGGGCCGGAGCACTGAAGCTTTCTTT	CASSPGGGRSTEAFF
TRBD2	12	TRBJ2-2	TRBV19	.	TGTGCCACGGGGGGGGCATCCGGGGAGCTGTTTTTT	CATGGASGELFF
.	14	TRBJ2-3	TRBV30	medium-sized	TGTGCCTGGAGTTGGGCAGTATTAACAGATACGCAGTATTTT	CAWSWAVLTDTQYF
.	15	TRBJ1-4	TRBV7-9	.	TGTGCCAGCAGCTTAGGGTCACAGGCCGCGGAAAAACTGTTTTTT	CASSLGSQAAEKLFF
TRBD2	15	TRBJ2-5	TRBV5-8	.	TGTGCCAGCCCTAAGAGAGCGGGAGGGCCCGAGACCCAGTACTTC	CASPKRAGGPETQYF
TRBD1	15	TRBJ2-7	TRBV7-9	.	TGTGCCAGCAGCCCGACCGGGACAGGGGGGTACGAGCAGTACTTC	CASSPTGTGGYEQYF
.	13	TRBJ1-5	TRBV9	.	TGTGCCAGCAGCCAAGGACACTTTGGGCCCCAGCATTTT	CASSQGHFGPQHF
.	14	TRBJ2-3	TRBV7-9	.	TGTGCCAGCAGCCACGACTCACACACAGATACGCAGTATTTT	CASSHDSHTDTQYF
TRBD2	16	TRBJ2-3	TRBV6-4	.	TGTGCCAGCAGTCCTGGACTAGCGGGGGCTACCGGTACGCAGTATTTT	CASSPGLAGATGTQYF
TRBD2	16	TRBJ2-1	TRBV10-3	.	TGTGCCATCAGTGCCGATGGGACTAGCGGGAGGAATGAGCAGTTCTTC	CAISADGTSGRNEQFF
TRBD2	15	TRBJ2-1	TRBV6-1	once	TGTGCCAGCAGTGGATCGAAGCGGGATAACAATGAGCAGTTCTTC	CASSGSKRDNNEQFF
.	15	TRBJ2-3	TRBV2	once	TGTGCCAGCAGTGAGTTGGGGGCTGGGTTAGATACGCAGTATTTT	CASSELGAGLDTQYF
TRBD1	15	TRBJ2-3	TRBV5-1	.	TGCGCCAGCAGCTTGGCGGACAGGGGGACAGATACGCAGTATTTT	CASSLADRGTDTQYF
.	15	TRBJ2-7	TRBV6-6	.	TGTGCCAGCAGTACCTCTCCGGGGTTTGACTACGAGCAGTACTTC	CASSTSPGFDYEQYF
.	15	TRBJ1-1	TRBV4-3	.	TGCGCCAGCAGCCAAGAATGGCCTGTGAACACTGAAGCTTTCTTT	CASSQEWPVNTEAFF
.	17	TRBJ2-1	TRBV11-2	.	TGTGCCAGCAGCTTAGATCTAAGAGGACTGAGGAGTGATGAGCAGTTCTTC	CASSLDLRGLRSDEQFF
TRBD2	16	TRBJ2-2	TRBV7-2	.	TGTGCCAGCAGCTTGGGTAGCGGGAGTATCACCGGGGAGCTGTTTTTT	CASSLGSGSITGELFF
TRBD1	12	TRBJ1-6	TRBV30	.	TGTGCCTGGGACAGGGTAAATTCACCCCTCCACTTT	CAWDRVNSPLHF
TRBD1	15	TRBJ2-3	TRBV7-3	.	TGTGCCAGCAGCTTGACGGGACAGGGCACAGATACGCAGTATTTT	CASSLTGQGTDTQYF
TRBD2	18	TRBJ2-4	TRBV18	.	TGTGCCAGCTCACCACAGGAAGCGGGAGGGCTAGCCAAAAACATTCAGTACTTC	CASSPQEAGGLAKNIQYF
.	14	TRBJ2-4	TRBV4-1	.	TGCGCCAGCAGCCAAGTGGAGGGAGAAAACATTCAGTACTTC	CASSQVEGENIQYF
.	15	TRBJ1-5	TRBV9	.	TGTGCCAGCAGCCCATCGGGGGATCCCAGTCAGCCCCAGCATTTT	CASSPSGDPSQPQHF
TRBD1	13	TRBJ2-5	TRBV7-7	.	TGTGCCAGCAGCTTCGACAGGGAAGAGACCCAGTACTTC	CASSFDREETQYF
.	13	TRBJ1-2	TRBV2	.	TGTGCCAGTAGACTTGTGGGGGCACGTGGCTACACCTTC	CASRLVGARGYTF
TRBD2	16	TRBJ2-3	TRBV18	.	TGTGCCAGCTCACCCCGACTAGCGGGTACGGGGGATACGCAGTATTTT	CASSPRLAGTGDTQYF
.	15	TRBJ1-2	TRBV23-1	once	TGCGCCAGCAGTCAATCTCTTACGGGGGAGTATGGCTACACCTTC	CASSQSLTGEYGYTF
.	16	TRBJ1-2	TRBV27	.	TGTGCCAGCAGTTTAGCTGGGGCAGGGCGTGACTATGGCTACACCTTC	CASSLAGAGRDYGYTF
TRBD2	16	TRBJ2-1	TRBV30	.	TGTGCCTGGAGTGGGTGGGTAGCGGGAGCGCGCTATGAGCAGTTCTTC	CAWSGWVAGARYEQFF
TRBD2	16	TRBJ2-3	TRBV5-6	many	TGTGCCAGCAGCTTGGGAGCGGGGGCCCCCACAGATACGCAGTATTTT	CASSLGAGAPTDTQYF
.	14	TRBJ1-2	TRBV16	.	TGTGCCAGCAGCCAATCGGCCAGGCGAACGGGCTACACCTTC	CASSQSARRTGYTF
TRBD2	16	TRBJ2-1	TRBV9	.	TGTGCCAGCAGCAGAACCGGGACTAGCTCCTCCGGTGAGCAGTTCTTC	CASSRTGTSSSGEQFF
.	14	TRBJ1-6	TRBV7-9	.	TGTGCCAGCAGCTTAGGTGGGGCTGAGTCACCCCTCCACTTT	CASSLGGAESPLHF
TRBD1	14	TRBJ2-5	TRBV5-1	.	TGCGCCAGCAGACGGACTACAGGGGGAGAGACCCAGTACTTC	CASRRTTGGETQYF
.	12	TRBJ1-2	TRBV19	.	TGTGCCAGTAGTATCATGGAGGATGGCTACACCTTC	CASSIMEDGYTF
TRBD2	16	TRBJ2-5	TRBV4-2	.	TGTGCCAGCAGCCAAGATGGAGCGGGAGGGCAAGAGACCCAGTACTTC	CASSQDGAGGQETQYF
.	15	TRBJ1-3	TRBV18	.	TGTGCCAGCTCACCAGAGGAGTTTGGTGGAAACACCATATATTTT	CASSPEEFGGNTIYF
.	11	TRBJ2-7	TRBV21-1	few	TGTCGAGGCAGGGGGCAGTGGGAGCAGTACTTC	CRGRGQWEQYF
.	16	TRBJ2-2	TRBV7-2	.	TGTGCCAGCAGCTTATCTGCTGGGAGCAGCACCGGGGAGCTGTTTTTT	CASSLSAGSSTGELFF
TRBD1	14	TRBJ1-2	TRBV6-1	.	TGTGCCAGCAGTGGTAAGGACAGGGCGCATGGCTACACCTTC	CASSGKDRAHGYTF
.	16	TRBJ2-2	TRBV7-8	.	TGTGCCAGCAGCTTTTGGACAGCCCCGAACACCGGGGAGCTGTTTTTT	CASSFWTAPNTGELFF